One sample yielded the 25 T cell receptor beta chains listed below, sequenced in a study of identical twins. TCRdb re-analysed the 5' RACE reads in MiXCR, keeping a single row per CDR3 protein. The sample records 1.5 million to 2 million distinct CDR3 sequences, roughly a third being singletons. Sample: cord blood. The receptors derive from a newborn girl in good health.

This chain uses TRBV5-1 with TRBJ2-1; weak D call: TRBD2 (6 bases). The CDR3 is made up of 18 amino acids. Per the germline V gene, CDR1 is SGHRS and CDR2 is YFSETQ. V shed 4 bases and J shed 4 bases, with 24 bases lying between them. The CDR3 loop reads CASSPKFISGRVYNEQFF. CDR3 nucleotide sequence: TGCGCCAGCAGCCCAAAGTTCATAAGCGGGCGAGTATACAATGAGCAGTTCTTC.

This clonotype was picked up a small number of times. The J gene is TRBJ1-6, the V gene TRBV20-1; weak D call: TRBD1 (6 bases). The V end was cut by 6 bases, the J end by 4 bases, with 10 bases between. CDR3 length: 13 residues. The germline gives CDR1 DFQATT, CDR2 SNEGSKA (reference sequence). The CDR3 DNA reads as TGCAGTGCCCGGACAGTATATAATTCACCCCTCCACTTT. Translating gives CSARTVYNSPLHF.

The table lists this clonotype with a few counts. CDR3 DNA sequence: TGTGCCAGCAGTTTAAGGGACATATACTACGAGCAGTACTTC. It specifies CASSLRDIYYEQYF. The chain recombines TRBV12-3 or TRBV12-4 with TRBJ2-7; TRBD1 might be the D (6 bases). The CDR3 runs to 14 residues. Trimming took 2 bases from V and 3 from J, leaving 11 bases between them.

The chain carries TRBV20-1 and TRBJ1-6; no definite D call. Trimming took off 6 bases at V and 0 bases at J, with 9 bases between the two ends. CDR3 size: 14 residues. Germline CDR1 and CDR2: DFQATT and SNEGSKA (reference sequence). This CDR3 reads CSALGSSYNSPLHF. CDR3 DNA sequence: TGCAGTGCCTTGGGGAGCTCCTATAATTCACCCCTCCACTTT.

This clonotype occurred a few times. The V call is TRBV4-1, the J call TRBJ2-4; tentatively, D is TRBD2 (6 bases). Germline V CDR1 and CDR2: MGHRA, YSYEKL. This CDR3 region has 17 residues. With 2 bases removed from V and 8 bases from J, the gap between germline ends came to 22 bases. CDR3: CASSQQSKIWGEDIQYF. The DNA of the CDR3 is TGCGCCAGCAGCCAACAATCCAAAATCTGGGGGGAGGACATTCAGTACTTC.

This clonotype was seen only a few times. The chain has TRBV27 and TRBJ2-5, with TRBD1 matching 10 bases. Germline CDR1 MNHEY, CDR2 SMNVEV (reference sequence). This CDR3 has 15 amino acids. The ends lost 0 bases at V and 6 bases at J; junction bases unmatched: 4. The CDR3 bases are TGTGCCAGCAGTTTATCGACAGGGGGCGCGAAGACCCAGTACTTC. Translating it yields CASSLSTGGAKTQYF.

This chain joins TRBV4-1 and TRBJ1-4; D is possibly TRBD1 (5 bases). CDR1 and CDR2 (germline): MGHRA, YSYEKL. The CDR3 totals 15 residues. The V and J ends lost 0 bases and 7 bases respectively, with 12 bases between them. Here the CDR3 DNA reads TGCGCCAGCAGCCAAGATGGGGCAGTCAGTGAAAAACTGTTTTTT. Amino acids: CASSQDGAVSEKLFF.

Concerning this clonotype itself: The junction departs from the called germline gene at one end, perhaps through a read error. The chain couples TRBV25-1 to TRBJ1-4; possible D gene TRBD1, 5 bases. Per germline, CDR1 MGHDK and CDR2 SYGVNS. There are 17 residues in the CDR3. The CDR3 region has the DNA TGTGTCAGCAGTGGCGAGTGGGGGGGTAGAACTAATGAAAAACTGTTTTTT. Translation gives CVSSGEWGGRTNEKLFF.

This clonotype was observed many times. The chain employs TRBV5-1 and TRBJ2-4; D perhaps matches TRBD2 (5 bases). This CDR3 has 14 amino acids. The V and J ends lost 1 base and 5 bases respectively, with 10 bases between them. Per the germline V gene, CDR1 is SGHRS and CDR2 is YFSETQ. The CDR3 sequence is CASSLPRGQNIQYF. CDR3 in DNA: TGCGCCAGCAGCTTGCCTAGAGGGCAAAACATTCAGTACTTC.

This clonotype has a handful of counts. V is TRBV20-1 and J is TRBJ1-2, with D perhaps TRBD1 (6 bases). V was clipped by 4 bases and J by 5 bases, with 14 bases between them. Germline-derived CDR1 and CDR2 are DFQATT and SNEGSKA (reference sequence). The CDR3 contains 13 residues. The CDR3 DNA is TGCAGTGCTACCACCGGGACACAGTATGGCTACACCTTC. Its translation: CSATTGTQYGYTF.

The CDR3 bases are TGCAGTGCTAGCCGGGACAGGGAAACAGATACGCAGTATTTT. It codes for CSASRDRETDTQYF. The chain recombines TRBV20-1 with TRBJ2-3; 9 bases are a match to TRBD1. The ends lost 3 bases at V and 3 bases at J; junction bases unmatched: 4. Germline V gives CDR1 DFQATT, CDR2 SNEGSKA (reference sequence). CDR3 length: 14 residues.

The gene calls are TRBV25-1 and TRBJ2-1; D remains ambiguous. The end of the DNA fits TRBJ2-7 better, so the J call may be wrong. CDR1 MGHDK and CDR2 SYGVNS come from the germline V gene. CDR3 size: 11 residues. CDR3 DNA: TGTGCCAGCATTTTCGACAATGAGCAGTACTTC. Its protein product is CASIFDNEQYF.

This clonotype was detected a few times. The chain recombines TRBV5-1 with TRBJ2-1, with TRBD2 matching over 8 bases. Germline loops: CDR1 SGHRS, CDR2 YFSETQ. This CDR3 is 14 amino acids long. V dropped 4 bases and J dropped 10; count of bases not matched to a gene: 10. The CDR3 protein is CASSQRAGVAEQFF. The DNA of the CDR3 is TGCGCCAGCAGCCAAAGAGCGGGAGTGGCGGAGCAGTTCTTC. Variable domain in full (rest from reference TRBV5-1 and TRBJ2-1): KAGVTQTPRYLIKTRGQQVTLSCSPISGHRSVSWYQQTPGQGLQFLFEYFSETQRNKGNFPGRFSGRQFSNSRSEMNVSTLELGDSALYLCASSQRAGVAEQFFGPGTRLTVL.

As concerns this clonotype: A much larger clone differs from this one at a single base, so this may be a read error. J is TRBJ2-1 and V is TRBV7-7; either TRBD1 or TRBD2 may fit D (5 bases each). The CDR3 is 14 residues long. Germline-derived CDR1 and CDR2 are SSHAT and FNYEAQ (reference sequence). The CDR3 DNA follows: TGTGCTAGCAGCTTATCCGGGACCTACTACGAGCAGTTCTTC. Its protein product is CASSLSGTYYEQFF.

The J gene is TRBJ1-2, the V gene TRBV20-1; 9 bases fit TRBD1. This CDR3 spans 14 amino acids. Losses at the gene ends were 1 base for V and 5 bases for J; bases not matched to a gene: 5. CDR1 is DFQATT, CDR2 SNEGSKA, per germline (reference sequence). The CDR3 DNA reads as TGCAGTGCTAGAGTTGCGGGACAGGGTTATGGCTACACCTTC. It encodes CSARVAGQGYGYTF.

This clonotype was counted many times. The V and J genes are TRBV5-5 and TRBJ2-7, with D possibly matching TRBD1 (6 bases). Looked up from germline, CDR1 is SGHKS and CDR2 is YYEKEE (reference sequence). The CDR3 is 14 residues long. V was cut by 5 bases and J by 1 base, with 13 bases left in between. CDR3 bases: TGTGCCAGCAGTTTTGACAGGACTTCCTACGAGCAGTACTTC. It codes for CASSFDRTSYEQYF.

CDR3 DNA sequence: TGCGCCAGCAGCTACCGGACTAGCGGGCCCAGGCCCTACAATGAGCAGTTCTTC. This encodes CASSYRTSGPRPYNEQFF. The rearrangement uses TRBV5-1 and TRBJ2-1; 11 bases map to TRBD2. The CDR3 consists of 18 residues. The germline CDR1 and CDR2 sequences are SGHRS and YFSETQ. Trimming removed 3 bases from V and 2 bases from J; junction bases left unmatched: 10.

This clonotype was counted a few times. The chain recombines TRBV5-4 with TRBJ2-3; D is uncertain. Germline assignment: CDR1 SGHNT and CDR2 YYREEE (reference sequence). V lost 4 bases and J 2 bases, leaving 17 bases between the germline ends. This CDR3 spans 16 amino acids. The DNA for the CDR3 is TGTGCCAGCAGCGCCTTTATGACACGCGACACAGATACGCAGTATTTT. Translated, it gives CASSAFMTRDTDTQYF.

V and J are TRBV5-1 and TRBJ2-5; TRBD2 aligns across 14 bases. Trimming removed 1 base from V and 5 bases from J; junction bases left unmatched: 7. Germline assignment: CDR1 SGHRS and CDR2 YFSETQ. This CDR3 comprises 17 residues. The chain's CDR3 is CASSLLRTSGRQETQYF. CDR3 DNA sequence: TGCGCCAGCAGCTTGCTCAGGACTAGCGGGAGGCAGGAGACCCAGTACTTC.

V usage is TRBV2 and J usage is TRBJ2-3; D ambiguous. The V end lost 6 bases, the J end lost 6 bases, and 4 bases lay between the germline ends. Per the germline V gene, CDR1 is SNHLY and CDR2 is FYNNEI. The CDR3 covers 10 residues. CDR3 loop: CASRYDTQYF. CDR3 nucleotide sequence: TGTGCCAGCAGATACGATACGCAGTATTTT.

The chain is built from TRBV4-2 and TRBJ2-3, with 10 bases matching TRBD2. This CDR3 comprises 17 residues. From germline, CDR1 is LGHNA and CDR2 YNFKEQ. V was clipped by 2 bases and J by 0 bases; unmatched bases: 5. CDR3 sequence: CASSQLTSGISTDTQYF. The DNA of the CDR3 is TGTGCCAGCAGCCAATTAACTAGCGGGATCAGCACAGATACGCAGTATTTT.

This clonotype was observed a few times. V is TRBV20-1 and J is TRBJ1-5; a weak D match, TRBD1 (6 bases). CDR1 is DFQATT and CDR2 is SNEGSKA in the germline V gene (reference sequence). The CDR3 covers 15 residues. The CDR3 bases are TGCAGGGTCAACATACAGGGCCATAGCAATCAGCCCCAGCATTTT. It translates to CRVNIQGHSNQPQHF.

This clonotype was detected a few times. The rearrangement joins TRBV6-1 to TRBJ1-1, with 10 bases lining up with TRBD1. The V and J ends lost 7 bases and 5 bases, in that order; junction bases with no gene match: 10. CDR3 size: 15 residues. Per the germline V gene, CDR1 is MNHNS and CDR2 is SASEGT. Here the CDR3 DNA reads TGTGCCAGCACTTCCCGGGACAGGGGCGGGACTGAAGCTTTCTTT. It translates to CASTSRDRGGTEAFF.

The V call is TRBV30, the J call TRBJ2-3; no clear D. CDR3 length: 11 residues. The ends were cut back, 3 bases at V and 2 bases at J, with 3 bases in the middle. Per germline, CDR1 GTSNPN and CDR2 SVGIG (reference sequence). The CDR3 sequence is CAWSTTDTQYF. As DNA, the CDR3 is TGTGCCTGGAGCACCACAGATACGCAGTATTTT.

The J gene is TRBJ2-1, the V gene TRBV12-3 or TRBV12-4, with 7 bases fitting TRBD2. The CDR3 spans 18 residues. With V trimmed by 3 bases and J by 1 base, 12 bases remained unmatched. CDR3 sequence reads: CASSFVGRGVKSYNEQFF. CDR3 in DNA: TGTGCCAGCAGTTTCGTGGGACGGGGGGTTAAATCCTACAATGAGCAGTTCTTC.